This T cell receptor (beta chain) was recorded in a study of cytomegalovirus exposure and HLA in healthy donors (dated by TCRdb to 2016 to 2017). Notes on the research overall: An earlier analysis of about 560 of the donors reported 276 Gb of sequence data and about 120 million unique TCR beta sequences obtained from around 180 million T cells. A separate validation cohort of roughly 130 different subjects was used in addition to the approximately 700-subject first cohort. To study patterns of TCR occurrence, a later analysis re-analyzed previously published TCR beta repertoires from 700 or so donors and added high-resolution HLA genotyping. The number of donors typed differed by locus, with roughly 629-640 for A, B, C, DRB1 and DQB1, about 500 for DQA1, 600 to 610 for DPA1, and around 460 for DPB1. The study was designed to test whether signatures of past pathogen exposure could be identified by cataloging public T cell receptors. The genetic ancestry cluster associated with self-reported Caucasian donors included about 84% of the 300 to 400 genotyped donors. Across roughly 420 genotyped donors of the cohort, an average of 235,054 unique TCR beta nucleotide sequences per donor were sequenced, and roughly 20% of those sequences were non-productive. Rather than using new phenotypic data, the later analysis identified candidate immune exposures from TCR beta sequences and from how often those sequences occurred across donors. High-throughput TCR immunosequencing, statistical association of individual TCRs with disease status, and machine learning were combined to predict cytomegalovirus infection status. Class I and class II HLA loci were covered by the typing at four-digit resolution. To decide whether each TCR beta V gene segment behaved as functional or pseudogenic, an earlier analysis of over 500 of the donors relied on high-throughput TCR beta sequencing. A later genetic analysis took genome-wide SNP genotypes for 398 of the 666 donors and used that subset as a discovery cohort. Every repertoire in the discovery cohort had been generated on one and the same sequencing platform. A handful of DR-DQ haplotypes were handled as single units for association and clustering because linkage in the cohort was strong. Roughly 300 gigabases of sequencing data and about 92 million unique TCR sequences made up an early release that covered 500 to 650 HLA-typed donors. Using immunosequencing, the study profiled T cell repertoires from 500 to 800 subjects and related those repertoires to cytomegalovirus serostatus. Donor age, sex, ethnicity and CMV serostatus were compiled alongside the repertoire data.

Trimming removed 10 bases from V and 1 base from J; the gene matches leave 12 bases unexplained. As encoded in the germline V gene (reference sequence), CDR1 is LNHDA while CDR2 is SQIVND. Counted from cysteine to phenylalanine, this CDR3 has 16 amino acids. The only DNA kept is the CDR3, 48 bases in frame from the first base. In total, 500 to 700 healthy bone marrow donors made up the cohort. At the time of sampling, every cohort member was nominally healthy, though immune exposures that went unrecorded were likely present. The donor tested CMV seronegative and was one of the 352 seronegative cohort members. Each donor provided a peripheral blood sample, and peripheral blood mononuclear cells were used for TCR beta sequencing. Genomic DNA extraction from the blood cell samples was performed with the Qiagen DNeasy Blood Extraction Kit. What the authors observed across the whole study: According to a later analysis, parvovirus B19, influenza, CMV and Epstein-Barr virus appeared linked to several top co-occurrence clusters. The sequencing pipeline was judged likely to have produced a cluster of highly shared sequence variants as a technical artifact. Presence/absence analyses assumed roughly uniform sequencing depth across donors, an assumption that may not hold. Most CMV-associated TCR beta chains appeared to be HLA-restricted in a later analysis, and the HLA associations seemed to be driven largely by CMV exposure. In a later analysis, the rate of TCR association differed among HLA loci, with DRB1 alleles having the most associated TCRs and HLA-C alleles having the fewest. In vitro tests confirmed that a few of the cytomegalovirus-associated TCR beta chains recognize cytomegalovirus antigens. In the study, some 180 TCR beta chains were listed as associated with cytomegalovirus. A later genetic analysis reported fewer N-insertions in productive TCRs among donors in an Asian-associated ancestry cluster than the approximately 700-donor mean. A later genetic analysis associated a missense DCLRE1C variant with V-gene and J-gene trimming of TCR beta chains, and an independent cohort replicated the association. Most TCR sequences were observed very rarely across donors, whereas some public TCRs were present in many individuals. Strong co-occurrence of HLA alleles, especially DR and DQ, made assigning TCR associations to individual alleles difficult. Some IMGT-functional V segments, including TRBV6-2 and TRBV6-3, could not be told apart with the 87-base-pair reads, so those segments were excluded. Linkage disequilibrium might explain the correlated functional status among segregating V segments, but an unknown experimental factor could not be ruled out. In a later analysis, around 15,000 TCR beta sequences were associated with specific HLA alleles at a false discovery rate of 0.05. In a later analysis, HLA-associated TCR beta chains were found to be more clonally expanded and to have lower generation probabilities than equally common non-associated chains. The authors suggested that the approach could potentially be generalized to other disease states and immunological phenotypes. Because HLA typing was unavailable for some donors at each locus, only the typed subset was used in association tests. In an earlier analysis of around 600 of the donors, most TCR beta V segments appeared in productive rearrangements about 90% or about 30% of the time, broadly matching IMGT annotations. Because counts were too low, seventeen rarely observed V segments, including chromosome 9 orphons, were excluded from the earlier analysis of 587 of the donors. The classifier was reported to diagnose cytomegalovirus status with high specificity and sensitivity in both the original and validation cohorts. A further reported finding was that TCR beta sequences accurately predicted the HLA-A and HLA-B alleles for most subjects in the first cohort. CMV serostatus was the only immune exposure information available for the cohort. Only TCR beta chains were sequenced in this cohort, and the absence of alpha or paired-chain data limited detectable features.

Library preparation used the immunoSEQ multiplex PCR assay. For the multiplex PCR, a mixture combining 60 forward primers for TCR Vbeta segments and 13 reverse primers for TCR Jbeta segments was used. The CDR3 region of rearranged TCR beta genes was amplified from genomic DNA by a multiplex PCR assay. On the Illumina HiSeq System, the amplified TCR beta libraries were sequenced as 87-base-pair reads. The paper's data handling went like this. A later analysis tallied about 77 million unique TCR beta chains across the roughly 610 repertoires, and around 12 million of those chains were shared by two or more donors. Raw reads were error-corrected and collapsed into unique sequences with a nearest-neighbor algorithm that merged closely related sequences to remove PCR and sequencing errors. To assign V, D and J gene segments, CDR3 sequences were aligned to IMGT reference sequences. For a sequence to be retained, at least a six-nucleotide match to both a V gene segment and a J gene segment was required. Rearrangements were called productive when the CDR3 lacked stop codons and stayed in frame with V and J; all others were non-productive. Following IMGT convention, CDR3 was defined as the stretch from the second conserved V-encoded cysteine to the conserved J-encoded phenylalanine. The earlier analysis of about 610 of the donors excluded sequences that lacked an unambiguous match to a single V gene segment. An earlier analysis of a few hundred of the donors called V segments functional above 56.7% productive rearrangements and segregating when the between-donor standard deviation exceeded 5%. A statistical classification framework was built for diagnosing cytomegalovirus status from the catalog of TCR beta chain sequences. A later analysis assigned V and J genes by comparing TCR nucleotide sequences with IMGT/GENE-DB human TR gene sequences. In a later analysis, CDR3 sequences and most-parsimonious VDJ recombination scenarios were assigned using the TCRdist pipeline. In a later analysis, each TCR beta chain was defined by its CDR3 amino acid sequence together with its V-gene family, and reads without a unique V-gene family were excluded. In a later analysis, 450 to 600 highly shared, low-generation-probability nucleotide sequences were removed to address suspected cross-contamination and a sequencing artifact. In a later analysis, a clonal expansion index for each public chain was calculated from normalized within-repertoire ranks of inferred template counts. A later analysis computed generation probabilities with a VDJ recombination model fitted to out-of-frame rearrangements, and checked the results against IGoR. In a later analysis, TCR-TCR, TCR-HLA and TCR-CMV co-occurrence was scored with hypergeometric tests, and a repertoire-size bias correction was applied to TCR pairs. False discovery rates were estimated in a later analysis by permuting HLA or CMV assignments 20 times. In a later analysis, co-occurring TCRs were grouped using DBSCAN, and TCRdist sequence similarity was added for clustering within HLA-allele-positive subsets. Co-occurrence clustering excluded repertoires with fewer than 30,000 or more than 120,000 public chains, plus five with anomalous nucleotide sharing. TCRdb re-hosts the immuneACCESS table, in-frame sequences only. Its copies lack some clones; in the studies checked, an unresolved V gene accounts for under half of them, and the cause for the rest is not known. Clone size and V and J calls were adopted from that table, with D and trimming inferred from the DNA. This sample lists 98,000 or so clones; about 74% were detected once. Clones ranked in the top ten supply approximately 7.7% of the sample.

Note on this clone: Its antigen has not been determined. Per-nucleotide qualities are absent, and no much larger clonotype sits a single base away.

This sequence originates from a female donor in good health and CMV-seronegative. The chain is encoded by TRBV19 joined to TRBJ1-1, with 10 bases matching TRBD1. What was sequenced was PBMCs. The DNA sequence is TGTGCCACCACTACCCGGGGACAGGGGACGAACACTGAAGCTTTCTTT. This translates into CATTTRGQGTNTEAFF.